This is a list of T cell receptor beta chains from one sample in a study of cytomegalovirus exposure and HLA in healthy donors. Data came from immunoSEQ multiplex PCR; TCRdb stores just in-frame clones and leaves some out. The data show 100,000 to 150,000 clones, roughly four fifths seen once. Source material: PBMCs. These receptors came from a woman aged 45-59 years in good health and CMV-seronegative. Each CDR3 is given with its conserved first and last residue. The D gene is left open where the match is weak. For some rows the clone size is stated as once, few or many, or as a class when expanded; others skip it.

size	D	J	V	DNA	CDR3
.	.	TRBJ2-7	TRBV7-2	TGTGCCAGCAGCTTCCGGGACTCCGGGTGGCAGTACTTC	CASSFRDSGWQYF
.	.	TRBJ1-5	TRBV7-9	TGTGCCAGCAGCTTAGCGACGGTTTCAGGTTTACAGAATTTT	CASSLATVSGLQNF
.	.	TRBJ2-3	TRBV21-1	TGTGCCAGCAGCAATGAGCGGGAGCCCTTCGCAGATACGCAGTATTTT	CASSNEREPFADTQYF
.	TRBD1	TRBJ2-5	TRBV30	TGTGCCTGGAGTGTACTAACAGGGGGGTGGGAGACCCAGTACTTC	CAWSVLTGGWETQYF
.	.	TRBJ2-7	TRBV11-3	TGTGCCAGCAGCGCAGGGTCCTACGAGCAGTACTTC	CASSAGSYEQYF
.	TRBD1	TRBJ2-3	TRBV7-9	TGTGCCAGCAGCGACCGGGACAGGGGGGCAGATACGCAGTATTTT	CASSDRDRGADTQYF
.	TRBD1	TRBJ2-1	TRBV5-1	TGCGCCAGCAGCAGCGACAGGGGGCCAAATGAGCAGTTCTTC	CASSSDRGPNEQFF
few	.	TRBJ2-1	TRBV6-4	TGTGCCAGCAGTGACTTCCTTGCCTCTTCTAGGGGTGAGCAGTTCTTC	CASSDFLASSRGEQFF
.	.	TRBJ2-5	TRBV7-9	TGTGCCAGCAGCTTAGTGGGCAGCAGTCAAGAGACCCAGTACTTC	CASSLVGSSQETQYF
few	.	TRBJ1-4	TRBV27	TGTGCCAGCAGCTTAGCTCAGATTAATGAAAAACTGTTTTTT	CASSLAQINEKLFF
.	TRBD2	TRBJ2-1	TRBV5-1	TGCGCCAGCAGCTCGCTAGCGGGAGGAAACAATGAGCAGTTCTTC	CASSSLAGGNNEQFF
.	TRBD1	TRBJ1-2	TRBV19	TGTGCCAGTAGTAAAAACAGGGGCGCTAACTATGGCTACACCTTC	CASSKNRGANYGYTF
.	TRBD2	TRBJ2-3	TRBV4-3	TGCGCCAGCAGCCCTAGCGGGGGCACAGATACGCAGTATTTT	CASSPSGGTDTQYF
.	TRBD1	TRBJ1-2	TRBV5-6	TGTGCCAGCAACAGGGGAAAACTCTCGGGCTACCCCTTC	CASNRGKLSGYPF
.	.	TRBJ2-7	TRBV7-2	TGTGCCAGCAGCTTAGACTTTAGCGACTACGAGCAGTACTTC	CASSLDFSDYEQYF
.	.	TRBJ1-2	TRBV11-2	TGTGCCAGCAGCTTAGCTGGGGCAGCCACTCGTGGCTACACCTTC	CASSLAGAATRGYTF